The rows below give T cell receptor beta chains drawn from one sample of a study of cytomegalovirus exposure and HLA in healthy donors. The method was immunoSEQ multiplex PCR; TCRdb's version includes in-frame clones alone and lacks a portion of them. This sample's table reports some 130,000 clones. The sample was PBMCs. The source of these receptors is a woman aged 40 to 50 in good health and CMV-seronegative. Each CDR3 is given with its conserved first and last residue. The D gene is left open where the match is weak.

J | D | V | CDR3 | DNA
TRBJ1-3 | TRBD1 | TRBV5-1 | CASSSRGGTGGNTIYF | TGCGCCAGCAGCTCCAGGGGAGGGACAGGGGGAAACACCATATATTTT
TRBJ1-1 | - | TRBV5-3 | CARSLAGVPFMNTEAFF | TGTGCCAGAAGCTTGGCGGGGGTCCCGTTCATGAACACTGAAGCTTTCTTT
TRBJ2-2 | - | TRBV10-3 | CAISGGQGIGELFF | TGTGCCATCAGTGGTGGTCAGGGGATCGGGGAGCTGTTTTTT
TRBJ1-2 | - | TRBV27 | CASRNSANYGYTF | TGTGCCAGCAGAAACAGTGCTAACTATGGCTACACCTTC
TRBJ1-4 | - | TRBV4-1 | CASSPYPPGADDNEKLFF | TGCGCCAGCAGCCCCTACCCCCCAGGGGCAGACGATAATGAAAAACTGTTTTTT
TRBJ1-2 | - | TRBV27 | CASSSGLVGYTF | TGTGCCAGCAGTTCCGGTCTGGTCGGCTACACCTTC
TRBJ2-5 | TRBD2 | TRBV5-1 | CASSLVIGAGGGETQYF | TGCGCCAGCAGCTTGGTGATCGGAGCGGGGGGTGGTGAGACCCAGTACTTC
TRBJ1-1 | - | TRBV7-9 | CASSLRGGTEAFF | TGTGCCAGCAGCTTAAGAGGGGGTACTGAAGCTTTCTTT
TRBJ2-5 | TRBD1 | TRBV18 | CASSPRQGAETQYF | TGTGCCAGCTCACCCAGACAGGGAGCAGAGACCCAGTACTTC
TRBJ1-2 | - | TRBV5-6 | CASSTRQDYGYTF | TGTGCCAGCAGCACACGACAGGACTATGGCTACACCTTC